The 10 T cell receptor beta chains below were found in one sample sequenced in a study of blood T cell repertoires in COVID-19. Profiled with immunoSEQ multiplex PCR; TCRdb holds only in-frame clones, not every one. This table has some 370,000 clones, roughly 86% appearing once. The sequencing input was peripheral blood. Every receptor here comes from a woman in her 30s with COVID-19, enrolled during active disease.

The chain has TRBV28 and TRBJ2-7; tentatively, D is TRBD1 (6 bases). V lost 6 bases to trimming and J lost 0 bases, with 15 bases between them. CDR1 and CDR2 from the germline V gene are MDHEN and SYDVKM. The CDR3 sequence is 15 residues long. The CDR3 here is CASSRDGQSSYEQYF. The CDR3 DNA reads TGTGCCAGCAGCAGGGACGGACAGAGCTCCTACGAGCAGTACTTC.

CDR3 amino acids: CASSADRGGAYEQFF. As DNA, the CDR3 is TGCGCCAGCAGTGCGGATCGGGGGGGAGCCTATGAGCAGTTCTTC. The gene calls are TRBV10-1 and TRBJ2-1; 8 bases agree with TRBD2. There are 15 residues in the CDR3. Germline assignment: CDR1 WNHNN and CDR2 SYGVQD (reference sequence). V was pared by 4 bases and J by 8 bases, with 10 bases of the junction left unmatched.

In regard to this clone: Other nucleotide sequences from this sample produce the same CDR3. The chain employs TRBV12-3 or TRBV12-4 and TRBJ1-1; D remains ambiguous. Trimming pared 1 base from V and 1 base from J, leaving 4 bases between. CDR3 length: 13 residues. CDR3 region: CASSLGQNTEAFF. The CDR3 DNA reads TGTGCCAGCAGTTTAGGGCAGAACACTGAAGCTTTCTTT.

The chain is built from TRBV11-2 and TRBJ2-1; 7 nucleotides line up with TRBD1. V was pared by 5 bases and J by 7 bases, with 5 bases of the junction left unmatched. Germline assignment: CDR1 SGHAT and CDR2 FQNNGV. The CDR3 runs 13 residues. The CDR3 spells CASSGVQGNEQFF. For the CDR3, the DNA is TGTGCCAGCAGCGGGGTACAGGGGAATGAGCAGTTCTTC.

The V gene is TRBV5-1, the J gene TRBJ2-7, with D perhaps TRBD1 (6 bases). The CDR3 runs 15 residues. V lost 3 bases, J lost 4 bases, and 17 bases lay in between. Germline CDR1 and CDR2: SGHRS and YFSETQ. In DNA form, the CDR3 reads TGCGCCAGCAGCTCGAAGACAGGTTCGCCTTACGAGCAGTACTTC. It encodes CASSSKTGSPYEQYF.

V gene TRBV7-2 combines with J gene TRBJ2-2; D unclear. Germline-derived CDR1 and CDR2 are SGHTA and FQGNSA. Trimming left V 10 bases short and J 7 bases short, with 19 bases between. The CDR3 has 14 amino acids. In DNA, the CDR3 is TGTGCCACTTCACGCTATAACGCTGACGGGGAGCTGTTTTTT. Protein: CATSRYNADGELFF.

The chain employs TRBV6-5 and TRBJ1-1, with 8 bases lining up with TRBD1. V lost 4 bases and J lost 1; bases outside the gene matches: 2. In germline, CDR1 is MNHEY, CDR2 SVGAGI. This CDR3 is built from 14 residues. Written as DNA, the CDR3 is TGTGCCAGCAGTTGGACAGGGCGGAACACTGAAGCTTTCTTT. Translated, it gives CASSWTGRNTEAFF.

The chain uses TRBV19 and TRBJ2-7, with 8 bases identical to TRBD1. The V gene's germline CDR1 is LNHDA and CDR2 SQIVND (reference sequence). The CDR3 is 14 amino acids. J was trimmed by 2 bases and V by 5 bases; bases with no gene match: 5. The CDR3 region has the DNA TGTGCCAGTAGTGCCCGGACAGGGACCTACGAGCAGTACTTC. Its translation is CASSARTGTYEQYF.

In its sample, this clone was seen a few times. V is TRBV7-9 and J is TRBJ2-7; maybe TRBD2 (6 bases). The V gene lost 7 bases and the J gene lost 2 bases, with 24 bases spanning the gap. The CDR3 contains 17 residues. From germline, CDR1 is SEHNR and CDR2 FQNEAQ (reference sequence). The DNA of the CDR3 is TGTGCCAGCATTTTACCCCGGGGGACCGGGTCCCCCTACGAGCAGTACTTC. Its protein is CASILPRGTGSPYEQYF.

The chain carries TRBV9 and TRBJ2-7; tentative D call: TRBD1 (5 bases). The CDR3 covers 12 residues. CDR1 is SGDLS, CDR2 YYNGEE, per germline. V lost 0 bases and J lost 6, with 7 bases in between. CDR3 DNA sequence: TGTGCCAGCAGCGTAGCTGGGGCCGAGCAGTACTTC. Amino acid sequence: CASSVAGAEQYF.